This note documents a single T cell receptor beta chain sequence. The J segment lost 1 base and the V segment lost 6 bases, leaving 7 bases of the junction unmatched. The CDR3 runs to 15 residues. CDR1 is MDHEN and CDR2 is SYDVKM in the germline V gene. Authors' analysis steps: Cell counts per sample came from amplifying reference gene primers. Sequencing used immunoSEQ multiplex PCR; TCRdb keeps in-frame clones, though not all of them. V and J calls and clone size come straight from that table; D and trimming were deduced from the DNA. The sample contains 280,000 or so clones, 85% of which appear only once. This sample was taken from a study of blood T cell repertoires in COVID-19. Looking at the study overall: COVID-19 samples collected from the United States, Italy and Spain covered acute and convalescent phases.

Recruits, aged about 18 to 95 years, lived in about two dozen US areas. Two negative PCRs, clearance, or symptom resolution were required of recovered Cohort 3 donors. V gene TRBV28 combines with J gene TRBJ1-1, with 8 positions matching TRBD1. The specimen sequenced was PBMCs or T cells enriched from blood (not recorded which). The source is a woman aged 50 to 60 who had recovered from COVID-19. CDR3 protein: CASSPDRGTNTEAFF. In DNA form, the CDR3 reads TGTGCCAGCAGCCCCGACAGGGGAACGAACACTGAAGCTTTCTTT.